These 7 T cell receptor beta chains were sequenced from one sample in a study of blood T cell repertoires in COVID-19. The data were produced by immunoSEQ multiplex PCR, yet TCRdb's version contains in-frame clones alone and is incomplete. The sample holds a few hundred thousand clones, roughly 87% seen once. Source material: peripheral blood. Every receptor here comes from a man aged 18-30 years with active or convalescent COVID-19.

The rearrangement links TRBV4-3 to TRBJ1-5; D may be TRBD1 (6 bases). Germline-derived CDR1 and CDR2 are LGHNA and YSLEER. The CDR3 extends over 16 amino acids. V was pared by 0 bases and J by 5 bases, with 14 bases between. CDR3 in DNA: TGCGCCAGCAGCCAAGATAGCATCAGGGGCCATCAGCCCCAGCATTTT. Protein product: CASSQDSIRGHQPQHF.

This clone has only a few counts. The gene calls are TRBV6-5 and TRBJ1-1, with D perhaps matching TRBD1 (5 bases). The CDR3 totals 13 residues. Between the trimmed V and J ends, which lost 2 bases and 4 bases, there was a span of 8 bases. Germline assignment: CDR1 MNHEY and CDR2 SVGAGI. The CDR3 DNA sequence: TGTGCCAGCAGTTACGCAGGGATCACTGAAGCTTTCTTT. Translating gives CASSYAGITEAFF.

The chain uses TRBV3-1 (or the pseudogene TRBV3-2) and TRBJ2-3, with 11 bases identical to TRBD1. Trimming took 3 bases from V and 4 from J; bases not matched to a gene: 6. Germline V gene sequence: CDR1 LGHDT, CDR2 YNNKEL (reference sequence). The CDR3 has 16 residues. The CDR3 loop reads CASSHDRDRGSDTQYF. The CDR3 DNA reads TGTGCCAGCAGCCACGACCGGGACAGGGGGTCAGATACGCAGTATTTT.

The gene calls are TRBV4-1 and TRBJ2-6; D ambiguous. The CDR3 totals 14 residues. V dropped 4 bases and J dropped 0 bases, with 4 bases sitting between them. Germline lookup yields CDR1 MGHRA and CDR2 YSYEKL. This chain's CDR3 is CASSLYSGANVLTF. The CDR3 DNA follows: TGCGCCAGCAGCCTCTACTCTGGGGCCAACGTCCTGACTTTC.

The chain couples TRBV10-3 to TRBJ1-2; tentatively, D is TRBD1 (6 bases). The CDR3 is 15 residues long. CDR1 is ENHRY, CDR2 SYGVKD, per germline. V lost 6 bases and J lost 6, with 20 bases in between. This chain's CDR3 is CAISPLGLGGDGYTF. CDR3 DNA: TGTGCCATCAGCCCGCTGGGGTTAGGGGGTGATGGCTACACCTTC.

The chain carries TRBV2 and TRBJ2-7, with 7 bases lining up with TRBD2. The CDR3 has 14 residues. The V segment lost 2 bases and the J segment 4 bases; nucleotides outside the gene matches: 5. Germline V gene lookup returns CDR1 SNHLY and CDR2 FYNNEI. The CDR3 sequence is CASSESLADYEQYF. The CDR3 region has the DNA TGTGCCAGCAGTGAAAGTCTAGCGGATTACGAGCAGTACTTC.

This chain connects TRBV29-1 to TRBJ1-1; D uncertain. The CDR3 consists of 12 residues. Trimming removed 7 bases at V and 2 bases at J, with 11 bases between. CDR1 SQVTM and CDR2 ANQGSEA come from the germline V gene. CDR3 nucleotides: TGCAGCGGTCGCCGCGCCAACACTGAAGCTTTCTTT. Translating gives CSGRRANTEAFF.